This TCR beta chain appears in the sequencing data of a study of lymphopenia after photon versus proton radiotherapy. General observations from the study: Only patients who died were analyzed for survival; proton advantage is unproven.

Points on this clone: Its specificity is unknown.

The assay was immunoSEQ multiplex PCR, and TCRdb's table has in-frame clones only and misses some. Among approximately 65,000 clones listed, over 70% were seen once. The source material was peripheral blood, sampled from a patient treated with proton-based radiotherapy. This receptor was taken from a man older than 75 with esophageal cancer.

The CDR3, as DNA: TGTGCCAGCAGCGCCAGACAGGGGGCTAATGAAAAACTGTTTTTT. Translation: CASSARQGANEKLFF. The J gene is TRBJ1-4, the V gene TRBV9; TRBD1 matches at 9 bases. Looked up from germline, CDR1 is SGDLS and CDR2 is YYNGEE. The CDR3 covers 15 residues. V trimming: 3 bases; J trimming: 3 bases; junction bases outside the gene matches: 3.